Sequencing of this T cell receptor (beta chain) was carried out in a study of blood T cell repertoires in COVID-19. In the study overall: COVID-19 samples from acute and convalescent phases originated in the United States, Italy and Spain. Nucleic acid was either cDNA or gDNA, and it came from T cells, B-cell-depleted T cells, or PBMCs.

Original processing notes: Counts of nucleated cells, estimated from reference gene primer amplification, were obtained. TCRdb keeps only in-frame clones here, not all; method: immunoSEQ multiplex PCR. V and J calls and clone size are as listed in that table; D and trimming were resolved from the DNA. The profile shows roughly 80,000 clones, around 74% of them singletons. The origin of this receptor is a human donor in a cohort sampled during active COVID-19. Sequencing used peripheral blood.

CDR3 sequence (DNA): TGTGCCAGCAGTGAGAGACCATGGGACAGGGGGCGGTACGAGCAGTACTTC. It specifies CASSERPWDRGRYEQYF. The chain couples TRBV2 to TRBJ2-7; TRBD1 aligns across 12 bases. Trimming removed 3 bases from V and 4 bases from J; junction bases left unmatched: 10. Germline V lookup: CDR1 SNHLY, CDR2 FYNNEI. This CDR3 is 17 amino acids long. Full variable domain (outside the CDR3, taken from reference TRBV2 and TRBJ2-7): EPEVTQTPSHQVTQMGQEVILRCVPISNHLYFYWYRQILGQKVEFLVSFYNNEISEKSEIFDDQFSVERPDGSNFTLKIRSTKLEDSAMYFCASSERPWDRGRYEQYFGPGTRLTVT.